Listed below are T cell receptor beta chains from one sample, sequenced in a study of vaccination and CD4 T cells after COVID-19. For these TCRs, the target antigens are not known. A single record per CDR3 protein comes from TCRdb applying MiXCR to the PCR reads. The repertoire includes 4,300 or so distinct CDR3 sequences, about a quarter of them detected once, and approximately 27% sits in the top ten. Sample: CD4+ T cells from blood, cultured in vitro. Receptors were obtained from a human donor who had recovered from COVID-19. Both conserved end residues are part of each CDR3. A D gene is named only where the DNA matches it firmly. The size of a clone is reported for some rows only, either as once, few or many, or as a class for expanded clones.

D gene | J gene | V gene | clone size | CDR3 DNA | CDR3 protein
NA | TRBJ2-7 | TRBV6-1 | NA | TGTGCCAGCAGTGAAGAACGGATCAAGGGGCAGTACTTC | CASSEERIKGQYF
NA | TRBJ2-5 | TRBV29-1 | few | TGCAGCGGCAACAGATTAGGGGGGTTCGAGACCCAGTACTTC | CSGNRLGGFETQYF
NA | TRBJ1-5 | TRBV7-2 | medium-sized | TGTGCCAGCAGCTTAGGACAGTTCAGGCAGCCCCAGCATTTT | CASSLGQFRQPQHF
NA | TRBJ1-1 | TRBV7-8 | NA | TGTGCCAGCAGCTTGGCAGGGGCAGGTGGCACTGAAGCTTTCTTT | CASSLAGAGGTEAFF
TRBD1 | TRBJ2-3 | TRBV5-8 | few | TGTGCCAGCAGCTTCGGACAGGGCCCGGGCACAGATACGCAGTATTTT | CASSFGQGPGTDTQYF
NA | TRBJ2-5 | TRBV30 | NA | TGTGCCTGGGGGCCCCCGGTAACGCGGCGGACCCAGTACTTC | CAWGPPVTRRTQYF
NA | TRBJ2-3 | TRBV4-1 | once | TGCGCCAGCAGGGGCGGCGACTACACAGATACGCAGTATTTT | CASRGGDYTDTQYF
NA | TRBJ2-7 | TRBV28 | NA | TGTGCCAGCAGTAACTGGGGGGCAGGGGACGGCTACGAGCAGTACTTC | CASSNWGAGDGYEQYF
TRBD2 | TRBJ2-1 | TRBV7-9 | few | TGTGCCAGCAGCCCCCCGACTAGCGGGGGGGGTAATGAGCAGTTCTTC | CASSPPTSGGGNEQFF
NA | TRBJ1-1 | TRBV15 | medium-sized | TGTGCCACCAGCAGGAAGAGGGGGTCGGGCACTGAAGCTTTCTTT | CATSRKRGSGTEAFF
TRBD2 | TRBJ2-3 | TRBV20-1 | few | TGCAGTGCTAGACCCGGACTAGCGGGGGCCCTCGGCACAGATACGCAGTATTTT | CSARPGLAGALGTDTQYF
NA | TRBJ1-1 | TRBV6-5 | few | TGTGCCAGCAGTTACTCTGAGCTTAACACTGAAGCTTTCTTT | CASSYSELNTEAFF
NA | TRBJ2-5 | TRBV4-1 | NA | TGCGCCAGCAGCCCCCACAGGGTTCAAGAGACCCAGTACTTC | CASSPHRVQETQYF
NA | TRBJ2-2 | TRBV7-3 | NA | TGTGCCAGCAATGACCGCACCGGGGAGCTGTTTTTT | CASNDRTGELFF
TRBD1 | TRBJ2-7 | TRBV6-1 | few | TGTGCCAGCAGTGAGGCGACAGGGGTAGAGCAGTACTTC | CASSEATGVEQYF
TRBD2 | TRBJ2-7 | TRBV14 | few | TGTGCCAGCAGCTCCATAGCGGGGGGAACATCCTACGAGCAGTACTTC | CASSSIAGGTSYEQYF
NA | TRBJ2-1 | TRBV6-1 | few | TGTGCCAGCAGTGAAGCGCACGGGTACAATGAGCAGTTCTTC | CASSEAHGYNEQFF
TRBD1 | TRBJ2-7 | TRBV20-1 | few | TGCAGTACCGGACAGGGAGCCTACGAGCAGTACTTC | CSTGQGAYEQYF
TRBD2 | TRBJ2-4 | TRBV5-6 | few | TGTGCCAGCAGCTTAGCGGGGTCTGCCAAAAACATTCAGTACTTC | CASSLAGSAKNIQYF
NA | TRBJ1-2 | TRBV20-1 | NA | TGCAGTGCTGGGGGGGGGGGCCACTATGGCTACACCTTC | CSAGGGGHYGYTF
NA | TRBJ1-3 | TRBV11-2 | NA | TGTGCCAGCAGCTTAGACAGGCCGGGAAACACCATATATTTT | CASSLDRPGNTIYF
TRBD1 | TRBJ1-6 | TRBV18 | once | TGTGCCAGCCATTCGGACAGGGGAAATTCACCCCTCCACTTT | CASHSDRGNSPLHF
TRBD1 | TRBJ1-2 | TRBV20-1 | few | TGCAGTGCTAGAGCAGTGGCCCTCACAGGGGGGAATGGCTACACCTTC | CSARAVALTGGNGYTF
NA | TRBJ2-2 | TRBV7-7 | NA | TGTGCTAGCAGCTTAAGGATACAAGGGGCCACCGGGGAGCTGTTTTTT | CASSLRIQGATGELFF
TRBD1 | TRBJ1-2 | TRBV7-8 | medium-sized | TGTGCCAGCAGCACACGGACAGGGACGGGCTATGGCTACACCTTC | CASSTRTGTGYGYTF
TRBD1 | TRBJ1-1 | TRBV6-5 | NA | TGTGCCAGCAGTTACTCGGGCAGGGGGCTTATGAACACTGAAGCTTTCTTT | CASSYSGRGLMNTEAFF
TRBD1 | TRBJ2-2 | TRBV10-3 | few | TGTGCCATCAGTGAAGGGACAGGGGGCTCGGGCGGGGAGCTGTTTTTT | CAISEGTGGSGGELFF
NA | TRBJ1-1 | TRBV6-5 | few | TGTGCCAGCAGTTACTCGCCGGGGCTGAACACTGAAGCTTTCTTT | CASSYSPGLNTEAFF
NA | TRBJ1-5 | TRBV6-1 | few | TGTGCCACCCCAAGTACGCGGAAAAGATATAGCAATCAGCCCCAGCATTTT | CATPSTRKRYSNQPQHF
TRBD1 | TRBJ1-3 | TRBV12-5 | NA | TGTGCTAGTGGTTTAGGGACAGGGCTATTCTCTGGAAACACCATATATTTT | CASGLGTGLFSGNTIYF
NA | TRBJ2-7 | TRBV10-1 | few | TGCGCCAGCAGTGAGGACAGCAACTACGAGCAGTACTTC | CASSEDSNYEQYF
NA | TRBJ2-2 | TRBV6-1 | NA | TGTGCCAGCAGTGAGGTGGGGCTCGGGGAGCTGTTTTTT | CASSEVGLGELFF
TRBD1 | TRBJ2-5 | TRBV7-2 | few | TGTGCCAGCTTATCGCAGGGACAGGGAAACGGAGAGACCCAGTACTTC | CASLSQGQGNGETQYF
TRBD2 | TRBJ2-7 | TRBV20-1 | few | TGCAGTGCTAGAAAGGCTAGCGGGGGGGCGTACGAGCAGTACTTC | CSARKASGGAYEQYF
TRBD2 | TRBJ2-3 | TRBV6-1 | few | TGTGCCAGCAGTCCTAGCGGGGGTTTCGATACGCAGTATTTT | CASSPSGGFDTQYF
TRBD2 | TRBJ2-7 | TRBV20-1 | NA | TGCAGTGCTCTTGGGGGGGGTAGCGAGCAGTACTTC | CSALGGGSEQYF
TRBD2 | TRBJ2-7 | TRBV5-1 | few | TGCGCCAGCAGCTTGGATAGGGAGGGTGACGAGCAGTACTTC | CASSLDREGDEQYF
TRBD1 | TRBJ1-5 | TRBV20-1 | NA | TGCAGTGTCCTCCAGGGACAGGGGGCTCTTAGCAATCAGCCCCAGCATTTT | CSVLQGQGALSNQPQHF
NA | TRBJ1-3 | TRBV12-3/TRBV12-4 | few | TGTGCCAGCAGTTTTACACGCGGGCGGGTTGCTGGAAACACCATATATTTT | CASSFTRGRVAGNTIYF
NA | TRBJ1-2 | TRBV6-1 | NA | TGTGCCAGCAGTGAGGGGCGGCGATCCTATGGCTACACCTTC | CASSEGRRSYGYTF
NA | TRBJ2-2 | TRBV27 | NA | TGTGCCAGCAGTTACGGGACTTCGGGACTCGTCGGGGAGCTGTTTTTT | CASSYGTSGLVGELFF
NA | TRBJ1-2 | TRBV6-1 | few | TGTGCCAGCAGATCCTATGGGGGCGTTAACTATGGCTACACCTTC | CASRSYGGVNYGYTF
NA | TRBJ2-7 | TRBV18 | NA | TGTGCCAGCTCCCCCGGGGAGGACGAGCAGTACTTC | CASSPGEDEQYF
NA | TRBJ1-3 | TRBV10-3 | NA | TGTGCCATCAGTGGAGGCTCCTCTGGAAACACCATATATTTT | CAISGGSSGNTIYF
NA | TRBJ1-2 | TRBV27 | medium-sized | TGTGCCAGCAGTTTCGGGCCAAACTATGGCTACACCTTC | CASSFGPNYGYTF
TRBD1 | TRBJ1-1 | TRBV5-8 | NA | TGTGCCACAGGGGGGTATGGCACTGAAGCTTTCTTT | CATGGYGTEAFF
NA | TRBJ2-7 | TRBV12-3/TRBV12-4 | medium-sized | TGTGCCAGCAGTGCGGGACGGGTCTACGAGCAGTACTTC | CASSAGRVYEQYF
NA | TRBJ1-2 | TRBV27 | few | TGTGCCAGCAGTCTATTTGGGGGCGCGGGCTATGGCTACACCTTC | CASSLFGGAGYGYTF
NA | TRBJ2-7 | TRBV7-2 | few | TGTGCCAGCAGCTTGAAAGGGACGAACCTCTACGAGCAGTACTTC | CASSLKGTNLYEQYF
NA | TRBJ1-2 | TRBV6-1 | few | TGTGCCAGCAGTAGTGGCCAGGGCGGCGACTATGGCTACACCTTC | CASSSGQGGDYGYTF
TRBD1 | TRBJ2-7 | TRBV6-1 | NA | TGTGCCAGCAGAGGGACAGGTTCCTACGAGCAGTACTTC | CASRGTGSYEQYF